The rows below give T cell receptor beta chains drawn from one sample of a study of cytomegalovirus exposure and HLA in healthy donors. Libraries were prepared by immunoSEQ multiplex PCR; TCRdb keeps only in-frame clonotypes and omits some of them. The data contain about 95,000 clones, roughly 72% of them singletons. The sample taken for sequencing was PBMCs. These receptors were obtained from a man under 40 in good health and CMV-seropositive. Both conserved end residues are trimmed from each CDR3. The order of the fields is CDR3 protein, V gene, D gene, clone size. A D gene is named only where the DNA matches it firmly. Size is omitted from some rows. Given values are once, few, many or a class for expanded clones.

CDR3 protein: SASRTQGYT
V gene: TRBV20-1
D gene: -
clone size: -

CDR3 protein: AWRTKPGLGRDIQY
V gene: TRBV30
D gene: TRBD2
clone size: once

CDR3 protein: ASLPGGSSYEQY
V gene: TRBV18
D gene: -
clone size: once

CDR3 protein: SVVPSTTEAF
V gene: TRBV29-1
D gene: -
clone size: -

CDR3 protein: ASTPGTGVYGYT
V gene: TRBV7-2
D gene: TRBD1
clone size: -

CDR3 protein: ASILGQGVHEQY
V gene: TRBV6-6
D gene: TRBD1
clone size: -

CDR3 protein: ASSRGGPGTDTQY
V gene: TRBV7-3
D gene: TRBD2
clone size: -

CDR3 protein: AIRQGLGTEAF
V gene: TRBV10-3
D gene: TRBD1
clone size: -

CDR3 protein: ASGLTRSAEDSIYEQY
V gene: TRBV12-5
D gene: -
clone size: -

CDR3 protein: ASSCHQGQAYEQY
V gene: TRBV6-6
D gene: TRBD1
clone size: -

CDR3 protein: ATSRFRDGQGGYT
V gene: TRBV15
D gene: TRBD1
clone size: few

CDR3 protein: ASKRELNTGELF
V gene: TRBV4-1
D gene: -
clone size: -